A single sample gave rise to the 8 T cell receptor beta chains below, sequenced in a study of control samples from healthy donors and cancer patients. Repertoires were generated with immunoSEQ multiplex PCR, while TCRdb's copy carries only in-frame clones and drops some. The sample records roughly 160,000 clones, 70% to 90% being singletons. The sequenced material came from blood. Receptors were obtained from a woman younger than 45 in good health.

The chain couples TRBV19 to TRBJ2-1; TRBD2 might be the D (5 bases). Germline loops: CDR1 LNHDA, CDR2 SQIVND (reference sequence). Trimming left V 5 bases short and J 10 bases short, with 15 bases between. The CDR3 contains 13 residues. The CDR3 reads CASSSALASEQFF. The CDR3 DNA reads TGTGCCAGTAGTTCCGCCCTAGCCAGCGAGCAGTTCTTC.

The J gene is TRBJ1-2, the V gene TRBV27; perhaps TRBD1 as D (5 bases). Trimming removed 7 bases from V and 6 bases from J, with 21 bases in between. The CDR3 runs to 15 residues. The germline V gene encodes CDR1 MNHEY and CDR2 SMNVEV (reference sequence). The CDR3: CASNPPPGTGNGYTF. CDR3 coding DNA: TGTGCCAGCAACCCACCCCCCGGGACGGGGAATGGCTACACCTTC.

The chain links TRBV11-2 to TRBJ2-6, with D perhaps matching TRBD1 or TRBD2 (7 bases each). This CDR3 has 17 residues. Per germline, CDR1 SGHAT and CDR2 FQNNGV. Trimming removed 7 bases at V and 1 base at J, with 17 bases between. CDR3 sequence reads: CASKGRGLISGANVLTF. The CDR3 bases are TGTGCCAGCAAGGGGAGGGGGCTGATTTCTGGGGCCAACGTCCTGACTTTC.

The chain links TRBV27 to TRBJ2-7; 13 positions match TRBD2. Germline V gene data show CDR1 as MNHEY and CDR2 as SMNVEV (reference sequence). Losses at the gene ends were 5 bases for V and 3 bases for J; bases not matched to a gene: 10. This CDR3 has 17 residues. The CDR3 coding sequence is TGTGCCAGCAGTCCCCCAGGGGGACTAGCGGGAATCTACGAGCAGTACTTC. Amino acids: CASSPPGGLAGIYEQYF.

The chain is built from TRBV27 and TRBJ1-2; 7 bases map to TRBD1. The CDR3 is 12 residues long. Trimming removed 8 bases from V and 5 bases from J; junction bases left unmatched: 5. Germline CDR1 reads MNHEY; CDR2 reads SMNVEV (reference sequence). The CDR3 DNA is TGTGCCAGCGCGCCGGGACAGTATGGCTACACCTTC. Its translation is CASAPGQYGYTF.

V is TRBV7-8 and J is TRBJ1-4, with no clear D. This CDR3 is built from 19 residues. Germline V gene data show CDR1 as SGHVS and CDR2 as FQNEAQ. Deletions cut 2 bases from V and 0 bases from J, with 19 bases between. CDR3 DNA: TGTGCCAGCAGCTTAACCTCCTTTACAGCTACATCAACTAATGAAAAACTGTTTTTT. It translates to CASSLTSFTATSTNEKLFF.

The chain is built from TRBV4-1 and TRBJ1-4; 7 bases are shared with TRBD1. Germline V CDR1 and CDR2: MGHRA, YSYEKL. V lost 4 bases and J lost 8; bases outside the gene matches: 4. This CDR3 comprises 13 residues. The CDR3 spells CASSRETGEKLFF. In DNA, the CDR3 is TGCGCCAGCAGCCGGGAGACAGGGGAAAAACTGTTTTTT.

This clone was seen a few times. The chain has TRBV7-8 and TRBJ2-7, with D perhaps TRBD2 (6 bases). Germline-derived CDR1 and CDR2 are SGHVS and FQNEAQ. The germline V and J ends were trimmed by 1 base and 6 bases, with 10 bases remaining between them. The CDR3 has 13 amino acids. This CDR3 is CASSLGEVAEQYV. For the CDR3, the DNA is TGTGCCAGCAGCTTAGGGGAGGTCGCCGAGCAGTACGTC.